The clone carrying this T cell receptor (beta chain) was seen repeatedly, ten times or more. TCRdb reprocessed the 5' RACE reads with MiXCR, giving one entry per CDR3 protein. Here the sample spans fewer than 150,000 distinct CDR3 sequences, roughly 7.9% being singletons. The data were obtained in a study of T cells after yellow fever vaccination. The CDR3 length is 11 residues. The germline V gene encodes CDR1 DFQATT and CDR2 SNEGSKA (reference sequence). Between the trimmed V and J ends, which lost 7 bases and 2 bases, there was a span of 8 bases. The sample in question was CD4+ T cells sorted from PBMCs, obtained approximately 47 days after the first yellow fever vaccination. This chain connects TRBV20-1 to TRBJ1-1; D is uncertain. The sequence was obtained from a man younger than 35 who received the YFV17D yellow fever vaccine. The CDR3 DNA reads as TGCAGTGGCTACTTAAACACTGAAGCTTTCTTT. Translating it yields CSGYLNTEAFF.